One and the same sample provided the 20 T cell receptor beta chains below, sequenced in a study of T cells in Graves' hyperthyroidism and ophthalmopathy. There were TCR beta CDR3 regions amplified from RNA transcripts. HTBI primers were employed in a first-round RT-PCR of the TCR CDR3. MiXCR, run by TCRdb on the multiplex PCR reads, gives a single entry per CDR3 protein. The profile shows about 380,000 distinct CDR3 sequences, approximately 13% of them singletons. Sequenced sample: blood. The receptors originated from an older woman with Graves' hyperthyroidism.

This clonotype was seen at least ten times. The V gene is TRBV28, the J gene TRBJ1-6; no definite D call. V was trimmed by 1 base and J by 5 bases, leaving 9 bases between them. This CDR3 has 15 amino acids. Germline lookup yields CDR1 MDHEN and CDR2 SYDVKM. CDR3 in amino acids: CASSLLDRNNSPLHF. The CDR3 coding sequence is TGTGCCAGCAGTTTATTGGACCGAAATAATTCACCCCTCCACTTT. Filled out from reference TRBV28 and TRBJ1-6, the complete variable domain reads DVKVTQSSRYLVKRTGEKVFLECVQDMDHENMFWYRQDPGLGLRLIYFSYDVKMKEKGDIPEGYSVSREKKERFSLILESASTNQTSMYLCASSLLDRNNSPLHFGNGTRLTVT.

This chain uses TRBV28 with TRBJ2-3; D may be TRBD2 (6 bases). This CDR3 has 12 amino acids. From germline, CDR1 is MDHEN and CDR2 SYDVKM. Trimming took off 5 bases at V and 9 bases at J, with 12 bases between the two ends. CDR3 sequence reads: CASSRTSRTQYF. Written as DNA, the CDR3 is TGTGCCAGCAGTCGTACTAGCAGGACGCAGTATTTT.

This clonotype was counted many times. The DNA for the CDR3 is TGTGCCAGCAGTATCGGGACAGGGGGAGGTCAGCCCCAGCATTTT. Its protein is CASSIGTGGGQPQHF. V is TRBV12-3 or TRBV12-4 and J is TRBJ1-5; TRBD1 agrees at 11 bases. This CDR3 has 15 amino acids. Losses at the gene ends were 5 bases for V and 6 bases for J; bases not matched to a gene: 6.

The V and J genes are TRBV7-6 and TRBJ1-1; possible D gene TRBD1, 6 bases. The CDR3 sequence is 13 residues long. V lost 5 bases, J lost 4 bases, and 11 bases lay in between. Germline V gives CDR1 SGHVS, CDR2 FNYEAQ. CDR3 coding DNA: TGTGCCAGCAGCGTAGACAGGACCACTGAAGCTTTCTTT. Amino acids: CASSVDRTTEAFF.

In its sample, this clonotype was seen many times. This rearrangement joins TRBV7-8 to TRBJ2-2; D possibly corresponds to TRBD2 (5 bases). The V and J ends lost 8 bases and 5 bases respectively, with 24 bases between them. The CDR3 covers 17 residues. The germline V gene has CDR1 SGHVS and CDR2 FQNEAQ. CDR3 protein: CASGPRTVGVGTGELFF. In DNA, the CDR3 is TGTGCCAGCGGGCCAAGGACGGTCGGGGTCGGAACCGGGGAGCTGTTTTTT.

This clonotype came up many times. Here the CDR3 DNA reads TGTGCCAGCAGTTTTGGCGGGAGGTCCGACACCGGGGAGCTGTTTTTT. Its translation is CASSFGGRSDTGELFF. The rearrangement links TRBV12-3 or TRBV12-4 to TRBJ2-2, with 8 nucleotides matching TRBD2. The J segment lost 3 bases and the V segment lost 3 bases, leaving 6 bases of the junction unmatched. The CDR3 runs to 16 residues.

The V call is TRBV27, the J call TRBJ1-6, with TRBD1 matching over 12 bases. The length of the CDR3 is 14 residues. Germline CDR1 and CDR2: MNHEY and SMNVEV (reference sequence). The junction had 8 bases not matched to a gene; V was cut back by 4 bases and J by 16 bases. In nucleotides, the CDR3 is TGTGCCAGCAGTTGGGGACAGGGGGCCGGAGCTCTCCACTTT. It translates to CASSWGQGAGALHF.

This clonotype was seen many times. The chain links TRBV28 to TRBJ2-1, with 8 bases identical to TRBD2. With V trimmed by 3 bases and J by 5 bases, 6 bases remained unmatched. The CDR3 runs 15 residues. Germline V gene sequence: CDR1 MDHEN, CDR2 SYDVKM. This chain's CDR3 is CASSFYPGGDNEQFF. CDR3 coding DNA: TGTGCCAGCAGTTTCTATCCGGGGGGGGACAATGAGCAGTTCTTC.

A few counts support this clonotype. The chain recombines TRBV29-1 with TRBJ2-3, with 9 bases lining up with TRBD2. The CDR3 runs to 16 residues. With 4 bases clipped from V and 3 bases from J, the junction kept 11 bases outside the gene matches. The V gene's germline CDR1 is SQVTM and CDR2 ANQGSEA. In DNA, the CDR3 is TGCAGCGTTGGGGGTTTAGCGGGAGTGAGAACAGATACGCAGTATTTT. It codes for CSVGGLAGVRTDTQYF.

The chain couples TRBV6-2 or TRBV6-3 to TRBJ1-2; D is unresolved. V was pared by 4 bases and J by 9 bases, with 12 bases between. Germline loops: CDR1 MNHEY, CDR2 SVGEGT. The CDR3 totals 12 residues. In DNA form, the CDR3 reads TGTGCCAGCAGTTTCGGACGTGATCGCTACACCTTC. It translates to CASSFGRDRYTF.

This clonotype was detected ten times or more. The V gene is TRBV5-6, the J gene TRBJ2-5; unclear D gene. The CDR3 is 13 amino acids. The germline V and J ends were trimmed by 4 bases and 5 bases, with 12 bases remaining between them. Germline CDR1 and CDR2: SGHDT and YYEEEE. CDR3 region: CASSSSRGETQYF. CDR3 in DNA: TGTGCCAGCAGCAGCTCCCGTGGGGAGACCCAGTACTTC. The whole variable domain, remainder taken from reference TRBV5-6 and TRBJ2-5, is DAGVTQSPTHLIKTRGQQVTLRCSPKSGHDTVSWYQQALGQGPQFIFQYYEEEERQRGNFPDRFSGHQFPNYSSELNVNALLLGDSALYLCASSSSRGETQYFGPGTRLLVL.

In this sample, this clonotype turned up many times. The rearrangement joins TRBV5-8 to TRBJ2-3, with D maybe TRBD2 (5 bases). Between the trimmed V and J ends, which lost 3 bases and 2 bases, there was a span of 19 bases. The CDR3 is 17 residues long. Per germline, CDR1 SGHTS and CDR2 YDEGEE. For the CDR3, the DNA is TGTGCCAGCAGCTCGGTTTCTAGCAGACCAGACACAGATACGCAGTATTTT. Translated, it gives CASSSVSSRPDTDTQYF.

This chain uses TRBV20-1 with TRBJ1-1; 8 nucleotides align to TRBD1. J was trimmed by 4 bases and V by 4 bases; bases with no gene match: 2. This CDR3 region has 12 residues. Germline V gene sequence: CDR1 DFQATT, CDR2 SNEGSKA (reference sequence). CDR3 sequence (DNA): TGCAGTGCTATACAGGGGGGCACTGAAGCTTTCTTT. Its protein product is CSAIQGGTEAFF.

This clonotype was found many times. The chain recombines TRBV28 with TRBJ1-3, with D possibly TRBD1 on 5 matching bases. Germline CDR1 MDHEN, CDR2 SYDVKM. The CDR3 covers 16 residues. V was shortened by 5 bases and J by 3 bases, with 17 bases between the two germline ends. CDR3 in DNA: TGTGCCAGCAGTACAAGCGGGGGGGGATTTGGAAACACCATATATTTT. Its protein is CASSTSGGGFGNTIYF.

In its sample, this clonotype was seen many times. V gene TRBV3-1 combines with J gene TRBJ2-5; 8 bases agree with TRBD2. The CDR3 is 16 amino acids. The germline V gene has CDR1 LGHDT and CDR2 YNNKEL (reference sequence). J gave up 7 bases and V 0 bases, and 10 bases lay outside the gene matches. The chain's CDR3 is CASSQEPADSGGTQYF. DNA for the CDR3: TGTGCCAGCAGCCAAGAACCAGCAGACAGCGGGGGGACCCAGTACTTC.

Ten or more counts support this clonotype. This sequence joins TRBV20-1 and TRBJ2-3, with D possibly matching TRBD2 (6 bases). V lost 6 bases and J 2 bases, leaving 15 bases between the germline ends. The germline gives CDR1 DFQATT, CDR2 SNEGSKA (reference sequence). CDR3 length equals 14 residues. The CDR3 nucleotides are TGCAGTGCCTTGGCAGCGGGTATCACAGATACGCAGTATTTT. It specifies CSALAAGITDTQYF.

The CDR3 sequence: CASSPTRTQDNEQFF. DNA of the CDR3: TGTGCCAGCAGCCCGACTAGGACACAGGACAATGAGCAGTTCTTC. The chain employs TRBV3-1 and TRBJ2-1; D is perhaps TRBD2 (6 bases). V dropped 4 bases and J dropped 5 bases, with 15 bases sitting between them. The CDR3 runs to 15 residues. Germline V gene data show CDR1 as LGHDT and CDR2 as YNNKEL (reference sequence).

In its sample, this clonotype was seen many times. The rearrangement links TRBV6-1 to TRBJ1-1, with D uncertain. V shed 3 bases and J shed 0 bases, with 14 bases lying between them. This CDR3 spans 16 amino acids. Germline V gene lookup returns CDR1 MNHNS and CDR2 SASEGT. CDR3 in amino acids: CASSDQKRIVNTEAFF. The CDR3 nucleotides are TGTGCCAGCAGTGACCAAAAACGAATTGTGAACACTGAAGCTTTCTTT.

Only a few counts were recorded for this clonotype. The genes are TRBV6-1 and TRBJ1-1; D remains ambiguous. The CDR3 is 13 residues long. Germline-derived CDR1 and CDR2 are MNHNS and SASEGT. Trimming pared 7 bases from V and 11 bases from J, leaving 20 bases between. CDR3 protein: CASIEPSGLGAFF. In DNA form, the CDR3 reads TGTGCCAGCATCGAGCCGTCAGGCCTTGGGGCTTTCTTT.

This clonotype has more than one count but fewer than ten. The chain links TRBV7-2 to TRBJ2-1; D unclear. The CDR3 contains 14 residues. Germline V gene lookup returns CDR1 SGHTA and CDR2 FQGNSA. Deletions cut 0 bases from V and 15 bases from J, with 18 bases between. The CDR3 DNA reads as TGTGCCAGCAGCTTAGCCATTCTCACACAAGTTCGGTTCTTC. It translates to CASSLAILTQVRFF. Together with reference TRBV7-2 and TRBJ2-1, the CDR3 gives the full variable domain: GAGVSQSPSNKVTEKGKDVELRCDPISGHTALYWYRQSLGQGLEFLIYFQGNSAPDKSGLPSDRFSAERTGGSVSTLTIQRTQQEDSAVYLCASSLAILTQVRFFGPGTRLTVL.